The rows below give T cell receptor beta chains drawn from one sample of a study of CD8 T cells in ankylosing spondylitis. TCRdb analysed the 5' RACE reads with MiXCR anew, one entry per CDR3 protein. This sample has fewer than 550,000 distinct CDR3 sequences, with less than 6% found just once. Sequencing was performed on blood, either unsorted or a sorted T cell fraction (not recorded which). These receptors originate from a male donor with ankylosing spondylitis. CDR3s leave out the opening cysteine and the closing phenylalanine or tryptophan.

TRBV4-3	TRBJ1-2	ASSQVPGLDGYT
TRBV29-1	TRBJ2-7	SAGTDEQY
TRBV29-1	TRBJ2-7	SVGQDSYEQY
TRBV9	TRBJ2-3	ASSGPTGYTDTQY
TRBV7-9	TRBJ1-4	ASGGASGGKLF
TRBV20-1	TRBJ2-1	SAKNSGRDFNEQF
TRBV28	TRBJ1-2	ASSLNPGHGDGYT
TRBV20-1	TRBJ2-7	SASGNRDYEQY
TRBV29-1	TRBJ2-3	SVEEQGNTDTQY
TRBV12-3/TRBV12-4	TRBJ2-5	ASSSRGTLETQY
TRBV27	TRBJ1-2	ATGTGSHGYT
TRBV5-1	TRBJ2-1	ASSTGQINEQF
TRBV7-2	TRBJ1-2	ASSLYRERGYGYT
TRBV10-3	TRBJ1-1	AISEGANGQGDNTEAF
TRBV20-1	TRBJ1-2	SATDNGYT
TRBV5-1	TRBJ1-1	ASSRDRSNTEAF
TRBV28	TRBJ1-1	ASSSPPGLLLEAF
TRBV4-1	TRBJ1-6	ASRPPFRGRNSPLH
TRBV5-6	TRBJ2-6	ASSLRGFWANVLT
TRBV7-8	TRBJ2-7	ASSLVRDHEQY
TRBV20-1	TRBJ2-7	SVPGQGGYEQY
TRBV7-3	TRBJ2-1	ASSFGQGVSWKQF
TRBV20-1	TRBJ2-3	SAGGFATRGKSIDTQY
TRBV18	TRBJ2-7	ASSPYVVGGDEQY
TRBV19	TRBJ1-2	ASSPIAGQHGYT
TRBV25-1	TRBJ2-1	ASTDRGDDEQF
TRBV20-1	TRBJ2-7	SARNPGEQY
TRBV5-1	TRBJ2-4	ASSLPGPTQY
TRBV20-1	TRBJ2-4	SARDRRYYPNIQY
TRBV5-1	TRBJ2-3	ASSLAGGPDTQY
TRBV5-1	TRBJ2-5	ASSSWTEKETQY
TRBV29-1	TRBJ2-5	SVIQGVGETQY
TRBV7-2	TRBJ2-2	ASSLLAVVNTGELF
TRBV20-1	TRBJ1-5	SVAGRGVSNQPQH
TRBV11-2	TRBJ1-1	ASSSRTGSGTEAF
TRBV5-1	TRBJ1-1	ASSLGQGEAF